This T cell receptor beta chain was recovered during a study of OX40 agonist ivuxolimab in advanced cancers. Germline V gives CDR1 SNHLY, CDR2 FYNNEI. Trimming cost V 9 bases and J 2 bases, with 15 bases left between them. The CDR3 is 14 amino acids. Assay used: immunoSEQ multiplex PCR; TCRdb lists only in-frame clones, some missing. This sample carries 50,000 to 75,000 clones, 80% to 90% of them seen once, and the ten largest clones take roughly an eighth. Sample: CD4+ or CD8+ T cells sorted from blood, taken in a trial of the OX40 agonist ivuxolimab. This chain uses TRBV2 with TRBJ2-3, with D perhaps matching TRBD1 (6 bases). The clonotype was recovered from an adult with an advanced solid tumor such as melanoma, head and neck, liver or kidney cancer. The CDR3 sequence is CARQVGGNTDTQYF. The CDR3 DNA is TGTGCCAGGCAGGTAGGGGGAAACACAGATACGCAGTATTTT.